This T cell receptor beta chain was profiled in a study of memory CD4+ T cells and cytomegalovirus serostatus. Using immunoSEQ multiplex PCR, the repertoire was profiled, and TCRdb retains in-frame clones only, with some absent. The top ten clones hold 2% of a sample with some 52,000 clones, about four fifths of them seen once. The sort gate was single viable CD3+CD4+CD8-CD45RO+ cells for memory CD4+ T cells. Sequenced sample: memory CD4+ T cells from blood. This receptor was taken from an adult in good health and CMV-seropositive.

In DNA, the CDR3 is TGTGCCAGCAGCTTAAATCCCGCAGGGGCGGCCTACGAGCAGTACTTC. It is translated as CASSLNPAGAAYEQYF. The chain joins TRBV11-2 to TRBJ2-7; tentative D call: TRBD1 (6 bases). The CDR3 runs 16 residues. V gave up 2 bases and J gave up 2 bases, with 16 bases separating them. In germline, CDR1 is SGHAT, CDR2 FQNNGV.